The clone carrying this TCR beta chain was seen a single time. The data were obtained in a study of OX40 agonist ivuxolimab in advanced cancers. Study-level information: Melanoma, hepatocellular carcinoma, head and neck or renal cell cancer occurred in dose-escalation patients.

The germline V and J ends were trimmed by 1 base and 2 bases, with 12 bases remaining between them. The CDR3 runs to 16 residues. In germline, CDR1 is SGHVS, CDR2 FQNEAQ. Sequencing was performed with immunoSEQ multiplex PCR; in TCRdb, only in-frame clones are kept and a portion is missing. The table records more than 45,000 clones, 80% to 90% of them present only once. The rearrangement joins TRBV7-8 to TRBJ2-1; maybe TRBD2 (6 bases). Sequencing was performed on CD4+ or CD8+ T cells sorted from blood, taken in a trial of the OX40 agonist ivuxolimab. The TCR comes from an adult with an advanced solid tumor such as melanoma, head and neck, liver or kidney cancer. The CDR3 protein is CASSLGRLGPYNEQFF. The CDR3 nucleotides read TGTGCCAGCAGCTTAGGGAGACTAGGGCCCTACAATGAGCAGTTCTTC.